The clone carrying this T cell receptor (beta chain) was detected once. No antigen is known for it. The sample originates from a study of a mutant IDH1 vaccine in newly diagnosed glioma. In the study overall: Treated patients had a mean age of around 40 years and a sex split that was roughly 60% male and about 38% female.

V dropped 6 bases and J dropped 5 bases, with 7 bases sitting between them. The V gene's germline CDR1 is MDHEN and CDR2 SYDVKM. The CDR3 contains 11 residues. Here immunoSEQ multiplex PCR was the method, and the copy in TCRdb shows in-frame clones only, minus some. Of about 94,000 clones in the sample, approximately 89% are singletons; the top ten hold over 0.7%. Described time point: week 47, end of study. In every dose of vaccine, 300 ug of mutant IDH1 20-mer peptide was given alongside topical imiquimod. The source material was PBMCs, sampled from a glioma patient whose treatment included an IDH1 peptide vaccine. This chain uses TRBV28 with TRBJ2-5; D not certain. The receptor comes from a woman in her fifties or sixties with glioma. The CDR3, as DNA: TGTGCCAGCAGGCAATGGGAGACCCAGTACTTC. Translation: CASRQWETQYF.